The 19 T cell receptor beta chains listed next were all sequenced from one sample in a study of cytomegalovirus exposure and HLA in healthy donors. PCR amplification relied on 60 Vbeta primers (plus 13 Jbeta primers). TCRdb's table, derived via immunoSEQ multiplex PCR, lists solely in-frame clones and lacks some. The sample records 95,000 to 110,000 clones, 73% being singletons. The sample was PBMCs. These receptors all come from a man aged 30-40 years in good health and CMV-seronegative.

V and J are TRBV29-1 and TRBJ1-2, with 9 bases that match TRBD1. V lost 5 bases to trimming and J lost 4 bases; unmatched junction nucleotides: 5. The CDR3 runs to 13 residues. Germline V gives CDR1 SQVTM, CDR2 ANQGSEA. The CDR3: CSVHRQGGYGYTF. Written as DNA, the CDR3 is TGCAGCGTTCACAGACAGGGGGGCTATGGCTACACCTTC.

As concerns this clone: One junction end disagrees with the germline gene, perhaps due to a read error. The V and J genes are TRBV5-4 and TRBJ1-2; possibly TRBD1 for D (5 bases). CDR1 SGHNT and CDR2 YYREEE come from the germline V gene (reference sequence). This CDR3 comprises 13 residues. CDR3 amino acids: CASSLDTNYGYTF. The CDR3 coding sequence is TGTGCCAGCAGTTTGGACACCAACTATGGCTACACCTTC.

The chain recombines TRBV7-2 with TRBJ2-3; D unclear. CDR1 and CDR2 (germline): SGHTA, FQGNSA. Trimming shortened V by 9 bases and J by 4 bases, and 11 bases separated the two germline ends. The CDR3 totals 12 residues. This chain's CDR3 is CARPREADTQYF. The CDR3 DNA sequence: TGTGCCAGACCCCGAGAGGCAGATACGCAGTATTTT.

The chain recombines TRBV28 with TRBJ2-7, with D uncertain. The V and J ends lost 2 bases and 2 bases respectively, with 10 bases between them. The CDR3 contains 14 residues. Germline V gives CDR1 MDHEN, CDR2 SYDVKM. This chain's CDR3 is CASSLMAGTYEQYF. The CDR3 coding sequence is TGTGCCAGCAGTTTAATGGCAGGAACCTACGAGCAGTACTTC.

CDR3 residues: CASRLAVVYNEQFF. The CDR3 nucleotides read TGTGCCAGCAGACTAGCGGTCGTTTACAATGAGCAGTTCTTC. The chain joins TRBV6-5 to TRBJ2-1; 8 nucleotides match TRBD2. Germline trimming cut 6 bases from V and 4 bases from J; bases unmatched to any gene: 5. The CDR3 totals 14 residues. Germline V lookup: CDR1 MNHEY, CDR2 SVGAGI.

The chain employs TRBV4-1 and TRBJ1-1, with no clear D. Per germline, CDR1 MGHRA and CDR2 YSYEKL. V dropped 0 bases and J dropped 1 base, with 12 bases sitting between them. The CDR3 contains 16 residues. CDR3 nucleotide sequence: TGCGCCAGCAGCCAAGATCGCGGGAACCAGAACACTGAAGCTTTCTTT. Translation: CASSQDRGNQNTEAFF.

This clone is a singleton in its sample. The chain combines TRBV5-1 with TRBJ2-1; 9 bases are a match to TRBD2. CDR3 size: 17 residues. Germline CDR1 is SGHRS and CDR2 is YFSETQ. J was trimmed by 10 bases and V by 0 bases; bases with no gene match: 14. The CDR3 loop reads CASSLELSGGGAHEQFF. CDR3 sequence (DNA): TGCGCCAGCAGCTTGGAGCTGTCTGGCGGGGGGGCTCACGAGCAGTTCTTC.

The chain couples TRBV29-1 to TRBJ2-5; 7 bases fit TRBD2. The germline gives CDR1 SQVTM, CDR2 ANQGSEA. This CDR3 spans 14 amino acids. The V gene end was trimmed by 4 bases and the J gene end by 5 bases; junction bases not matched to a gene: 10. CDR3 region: CSVAGGTLRETQYF. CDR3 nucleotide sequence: TGCAGCGTTGCCGGGGGGACCCTAAGGGAGACCCAGTACTTC.

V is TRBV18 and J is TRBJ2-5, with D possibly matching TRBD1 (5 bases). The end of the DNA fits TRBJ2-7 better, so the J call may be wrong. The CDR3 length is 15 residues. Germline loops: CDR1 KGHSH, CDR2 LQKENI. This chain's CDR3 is CASSPVGQGSGEQYF. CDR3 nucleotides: TGTGCCAGCTCACCGGTCGGCCAGGGATCCGGCGAGCAGTACTTC.

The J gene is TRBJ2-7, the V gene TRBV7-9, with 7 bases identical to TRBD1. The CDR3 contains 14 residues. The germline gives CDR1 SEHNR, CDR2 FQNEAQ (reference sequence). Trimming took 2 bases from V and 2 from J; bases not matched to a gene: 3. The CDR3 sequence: CASSLRQGPYEQYF. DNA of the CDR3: TGTGCCAGCAGCTTAAGACAGGGCCCCTACGAGCAGTACTTC.

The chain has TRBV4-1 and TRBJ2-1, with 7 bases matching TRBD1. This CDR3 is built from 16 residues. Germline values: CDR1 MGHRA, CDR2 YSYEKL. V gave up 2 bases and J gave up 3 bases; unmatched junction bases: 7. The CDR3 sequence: CASSQTGAEVYNEQFF. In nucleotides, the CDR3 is TGCGCCAGCAGCCAAACAGGGGCGGAGGTCTACAATGAGCAGTTCTTC.

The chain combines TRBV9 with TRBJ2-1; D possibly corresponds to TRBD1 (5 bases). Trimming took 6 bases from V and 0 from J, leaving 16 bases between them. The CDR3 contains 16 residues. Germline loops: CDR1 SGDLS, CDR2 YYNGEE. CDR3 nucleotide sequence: TGTGCCAGCACCTTTAGGGGCTCTAGCTCCTACAATGAGCAGTTCTTC. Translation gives CASTFRGSSSYNEQFF.

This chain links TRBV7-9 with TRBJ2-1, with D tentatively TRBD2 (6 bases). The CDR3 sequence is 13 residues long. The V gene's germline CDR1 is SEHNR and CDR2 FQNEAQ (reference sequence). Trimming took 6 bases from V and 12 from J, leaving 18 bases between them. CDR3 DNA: TGTGCCAGCAGTCCAAGACTAGAGCGTTGGCAGTTCTTC. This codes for CASSPRLERWQFF.

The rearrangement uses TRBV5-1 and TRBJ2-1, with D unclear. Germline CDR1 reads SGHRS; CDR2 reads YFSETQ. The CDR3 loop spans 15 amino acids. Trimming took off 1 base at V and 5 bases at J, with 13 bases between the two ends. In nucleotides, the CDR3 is TGCGCCAGCAGCTTGACCCCCACGGCGGACAATGAGCAGTTCTTC. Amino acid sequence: CASSLTPTADNEQFF.

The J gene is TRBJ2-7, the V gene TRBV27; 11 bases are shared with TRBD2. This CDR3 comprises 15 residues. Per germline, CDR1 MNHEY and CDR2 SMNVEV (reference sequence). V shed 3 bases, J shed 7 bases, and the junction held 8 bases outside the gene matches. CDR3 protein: CASSFIAGGKKEQYF. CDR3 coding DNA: TGTGCCAGCAGTTTCATAGCGGGGGGGAAAAAAGAGCAGTACTTC.

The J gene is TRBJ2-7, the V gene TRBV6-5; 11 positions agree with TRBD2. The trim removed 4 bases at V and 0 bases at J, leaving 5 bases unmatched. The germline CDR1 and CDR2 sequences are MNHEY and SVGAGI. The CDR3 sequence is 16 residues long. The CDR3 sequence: CASSSGGTSGSYEQYF. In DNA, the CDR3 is TGTGCCAGCAGTTCCGGGGGGACTAGCGGCTCCTACGAGCAGTACTTC.

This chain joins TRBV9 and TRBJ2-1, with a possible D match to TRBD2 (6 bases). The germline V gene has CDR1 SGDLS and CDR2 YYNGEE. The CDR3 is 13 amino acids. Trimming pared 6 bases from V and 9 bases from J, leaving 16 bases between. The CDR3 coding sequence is TGTGCCAGCATGGGAGGTTCCATGGGTGAGCAGTTCTTC. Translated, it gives CASMGGSMGEQFF.

The CDR3: CASSPTLRDSQETQYF. CDR3 coding DNA: TGTGCCAGCTCACCAACATTACGGGACAGCCAAGAGACCCAGTACTTC. The genes are TRBV18 and TRBJ2-5, with TRBD1 matching over 7 bases. V trimming: 2 bases; J trimming: 1 base; junction bases outside the gene matches: 7. Germline CDR1 KGHSH, CDR2 LQKENI. The CDR3 is 16 amino acids.

The CDR3 coding sequence is TGTGCCATCAGTGACAGGGGCGAGCAGTACTTC. Translating it yields CAISDRGEQYF. The chain recombines TRBV10-3 with TRBJ2-7; TRBD1 is a possible D gene (6 bases). The germline V and J ends were trimmed by 3 bases and 6 bases, with 6 bases remaining between them. The germline gives CDR1 ENHRY, CDR2 SYGVKD. The CDR3 consists of 11 residues.